This TCR beta chain was identified during a study of blood T cell repertoires in COVID-19. Study-wide context: Acute and convalescent COVID-19 samples came from the United States, Italy and Spain.

The authors' processing: By means of reference gene primer amplification, nucleated cell counts were estimated. Clones were read by immunoSEQ multiplex PCR, and TCRdb kept only the in-frame ones, dropping some. That table is the source of V, J and clone size, and D and trimming were worked out from the DNA. The sample carries 100,000 or so clones, more than 80% recorded once. Trimming left V 4 bases short and J 7 bases short, with 22 bases between. The CDR3 is made up of 16 amino acids. CDR1 and CDR2 (germline): MNHNS, SASEGT. The source of this sequence is a human donor in a cohort sampled during active COVID-19. Sequencing was performed on peripheral blood. The gene calls are TRBV6-1 and TRBJ1-2; maybe TRBD1 (6 bases). Written as DNA, the CDR3 is TGTGCCAGCAGTGCTCAGAGTGGGATCAGGGGCTCTGGCTACACCTTC. Amino acid sequence: CASSAQSGIRGSGYTF.